This TCR beta chain was sequenced during a study of identifying expanded T cells in peripheral blood. Worth noting for this clone: Its antigen is still unknown.

The protocol was immunoSEQ multiplex PCR, while the TCRdb copy is restricted to in-frame clones and leaves out a portion. The sample shows 84,000 or so clones, about nine tenths of them seen only once. During the collection period, no donor immune events like infections were recorded. Germline V gene sequence: CDR1 SQVTM, CDR2 ANQGSEA. V dropped 7 bases and J dropped 7 bases, with 28 bases sitting between them. The CDR3 consists of 16 residues. General study points: Over two and four weeks, about 15 and 19 clones changed, versus approximately 1.2 between replicates. Variance in clone template counts between approximately 2-week samples significantly increased with total template count across all healthy donors.

Sequencing was done on a sample of blood. The origin of this receptor is a person aged 18-70 years in good health. The chain has TRBV29-1 and TRBJ1-2; D gene unclear. The CDR3 reads CSDRGGPWALEGGYTF. CDR3 coding DNA: TGCAGCGACCGTGGAGGGCCGTGGGCTTTGGAGGGTGGCTACACCTTC.